This TCR beta chain was recorded in a study of T cells in Graves' hyperthyroidism and ophthalmopathy (dated 2019 in TCRdb). Regarding the research as a whole: Peripheral blood samples were taken at the time of initial diagnosis, prior to any treatment. To identify distinguishing TCR V-J signatures, a discovery cohort of around 100 patients was used, comprising approximately 40 with Graves' ophthalmopathy and 57 with stable Graves' hyperthyroidism. Prospective prediction of ophthalmopathy was tested in an independent validation cohort of fewer than 20 hyperthyroidism patients and some 17 patients who later progressed to ophthalmopathy. The roughly 91 discovery patients were randomly divided into training and test sets at a 7:3 ratio. The study also compared thyroid tissue and blood T-cell repertoires from several Graves' hyperthyroidism patients. Once sampling was done, hyperthyroidism patients were given methimazole at a starting dose of 30 mg daily, whereas ophthalmopathy patients were given high-dose intravenous methylprednisolone. TCR Vbeta CDR3 sequencing of 120 to 150 peripheral blood samples (roughly 43 ophthalmopathy, about 80 hyperthyroidism and roughly 17 progressor patients) is reported in the paper. General conclusions and limits of the study: Most expanded thyroid clonotypes (frequency above 0.001) were also found in blood, which suggests that blood repertoires may mirror thyroid immune responses. A model built on a 13 V-J signature distinguished ophthalmopathy from stable hyperthyroidism, reaching around 88% sensitivity and approximately 83% specificity in cross-validation and 80%/75% in testing. In validation, progression to ophthalmopathy was predicted by the model with 55% to 71% sensitivity and around 76% specificity, a median of around 6.5 months before onset. Sample size was not statistically predetermined, and blinding of investigators to group allocation was not performed.

The TCR beta CDR3 regions were amplified from RNA transcripts. The first round of RT-PCR for the TCR CDR3 was performed with the HTBI primer set and the Qiagen OneStep RT-PCR kit. Libraries were constructed in a second round of multiplex PCR, after which size selection and purification were performed. Paired-end sequencing of the libraries was performed with 100 bp reads on an Illumina HiSeq2000. Turning to the authors' computational methods: SOAPnuke was used to process the raw data, with reads discarded if the reads contained adapters or uncalled bases, had a mean Phred below 15, or lacked an exact constant-primer or identifier match. High-quality paired reads were merged with COPE v1.2.5, and unique nucleotide sequences were defined as clonotypes. MiTCR v1.1 was used to align the clonotypes against IMGT TRBV, TRBD and TRBJ reference segments. The analysis included only V-J combinations with a frequency above 0.0001, which together covered approximately 99% of the repertoires. The TCS score was defined as the ratio of F50 (clonal expansion) to E x V (chaos), calculated using BLOSUM62-based TCRdist between CDR3 peptides within each V-J. Welch's t-statistics and random forest reduced around 550 V-J features to fewer than 15, which were used in a naive Bayes classifier (R e1071). In TCRdb, the public reads were trimmed at Q25 with fastp and aligned with MiXCR, with productive beta chains retained. When rows share a CDR3 protein, they turn into one entry using the most common DNA and genes. The V and J calls were not made by the authors but by TCRdb's processing. The sample profile shows about 590,000 distinct CDR3 sequences; approximately 14% of them were found once. About 6.6% of the sample lies in the top ten.

The table lists this clonotype with many counts. Its antigen specificity is not known. Per-base qualities were not stored, and no clone one base away is much larger. Including the terminal cysteine and phenylalanine, the CDR3 comprises 17 residues. The sequence is cut down to CDR3 DNA, 51 bases in frame from base 1. The germline V and J ends show losses of 3 bases and 0 bases respectively, and no gene match explains 7 bases of the junction. As encoded in the germline V gene, CDR1 is MNHEY while CDR2 is SVGAGI. Ophthalmopathy patients had moderately to severely active disease, with a Clinical Activity Score of 3 or more, a NOSPECS grade of 4 or more, and a disease duration of less than 3 months. Exclusion was applied to patients with uncontrolled infections, other autoimmune diseases, pregnancy or lactation. Diagnoses were based on clinical symptoms, serum thyroxine and TRAb, thyroid ultrasound and orbital computed tomography. PBMCs were isolated from approximately 10 ml of fresh peripheral blood by Ficoll-Paque density gradient centrifugation. Trizol reagent was used to extract total RNA, and RNA quality was then checked on an Agilent 2100 Bioanalyzer.

In this chain, TRBV6-5 is recombined with TRBJ1-3; a stretch of 8 junction bases matches TRBD1. The specimen was blood. This TCR derives from a woman under 30 with Graves' ophthalmopathy. This receptor has the CDR3 CASSYRDRFFSGNTIYF. The nucleotides read TGTGCCAGCAGTTATCGGGACAGGTTCTTCTCTGGAAACACCATATATTTT.